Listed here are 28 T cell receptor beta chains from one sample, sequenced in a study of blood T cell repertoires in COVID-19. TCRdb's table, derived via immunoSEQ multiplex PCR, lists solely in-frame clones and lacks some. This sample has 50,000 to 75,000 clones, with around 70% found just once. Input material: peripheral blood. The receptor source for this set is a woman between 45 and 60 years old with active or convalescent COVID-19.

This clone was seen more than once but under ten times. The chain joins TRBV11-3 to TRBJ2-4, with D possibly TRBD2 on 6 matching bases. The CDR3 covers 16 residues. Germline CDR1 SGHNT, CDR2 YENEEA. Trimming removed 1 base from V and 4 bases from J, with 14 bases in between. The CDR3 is CASSLGGSGTKNIQYF. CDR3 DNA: TGTGCCAGCAGCTTAGGGGGGTCAGGGACTAAAAACATTCAGTACTTC.

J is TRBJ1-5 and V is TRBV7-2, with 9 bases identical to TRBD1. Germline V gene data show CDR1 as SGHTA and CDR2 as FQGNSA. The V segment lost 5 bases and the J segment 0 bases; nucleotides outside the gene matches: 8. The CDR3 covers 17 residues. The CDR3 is CASSTWTGAHSNQPQHF. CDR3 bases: TGTGCCAGCAGCACCTGGACAGGGGCCCATAGCAATCAGCCCCAGCATTTT.

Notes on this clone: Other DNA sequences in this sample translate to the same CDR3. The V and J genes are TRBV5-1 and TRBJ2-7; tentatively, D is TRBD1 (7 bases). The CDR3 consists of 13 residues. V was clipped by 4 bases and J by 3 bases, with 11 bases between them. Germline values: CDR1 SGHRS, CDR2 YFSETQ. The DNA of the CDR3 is TGCGCCAGCAGCGGGGGGACAGTCTACGAGCAGTACTTC. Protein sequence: CASSGGTVYEQYF.

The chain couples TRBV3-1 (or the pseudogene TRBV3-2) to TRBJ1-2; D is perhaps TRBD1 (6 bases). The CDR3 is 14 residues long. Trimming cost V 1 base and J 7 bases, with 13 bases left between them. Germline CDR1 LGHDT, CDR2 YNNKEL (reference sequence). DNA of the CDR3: TGTGCCAGCAGCCAAGCGGCAGGGGCGGGTGGCTACACCTTC. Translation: CASSQAAGAGGYTF.

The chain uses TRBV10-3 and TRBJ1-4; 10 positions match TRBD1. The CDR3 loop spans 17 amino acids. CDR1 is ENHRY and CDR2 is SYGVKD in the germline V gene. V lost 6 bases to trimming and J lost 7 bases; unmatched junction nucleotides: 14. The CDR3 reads CAISGTGELNTPEKLFF. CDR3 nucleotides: TGTGCCATCAGCGGGACAGGGGAGTTAAACACGCCTGAAAAACTGTTTTTT.

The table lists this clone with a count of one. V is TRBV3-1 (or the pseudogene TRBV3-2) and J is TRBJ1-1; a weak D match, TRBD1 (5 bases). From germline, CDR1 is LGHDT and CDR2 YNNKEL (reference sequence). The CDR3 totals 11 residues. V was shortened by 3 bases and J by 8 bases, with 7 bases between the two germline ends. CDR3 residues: CASSHDREAFF. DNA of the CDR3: TGTGCCAGCAGCCACGACAGAGAAGCTTTCTTT.

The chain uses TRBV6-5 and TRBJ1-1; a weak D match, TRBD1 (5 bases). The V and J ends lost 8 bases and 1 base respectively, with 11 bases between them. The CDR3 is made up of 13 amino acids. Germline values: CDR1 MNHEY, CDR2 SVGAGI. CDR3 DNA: TGTGCCAGCCTGGGACTGCCGAACACTGAAGCTTTCTTT. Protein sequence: CASLGLPNTEAFF.

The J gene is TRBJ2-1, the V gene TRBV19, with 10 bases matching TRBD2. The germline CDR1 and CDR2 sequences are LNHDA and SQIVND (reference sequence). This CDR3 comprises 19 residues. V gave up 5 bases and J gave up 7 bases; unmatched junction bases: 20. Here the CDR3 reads CASSRNKGLTSGINNEQFF. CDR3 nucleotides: TGTGCCAGTAGTCGGAATAAAGGCCTAACTAGCGGGATTAATAATGAGCAGTTCTTC.

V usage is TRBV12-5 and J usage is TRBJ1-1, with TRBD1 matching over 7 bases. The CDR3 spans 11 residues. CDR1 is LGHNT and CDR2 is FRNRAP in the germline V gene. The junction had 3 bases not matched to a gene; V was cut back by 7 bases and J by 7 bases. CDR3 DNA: TGTGCTAGTGCCCCAGGGGGTGAAGCTTTCTTT. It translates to CASAPGGEAFF.

CDR3: CASSPQPGLAVAYNEQFF. Here the CDR3 DNA reads TGTGCCAGCAGCCCTCAACCCGGACTAGCGGTTGCCTACAATGAGCAGTTCTTC. The chain has TRBV9 and TRBJ2-1; 10 bases match TRBD2. V lost 4 bases and J lost 2; bases outside the gene matches: 12. CDR3 length: 18 residues. Germline V gene data show CDR1 as SGDLS and CDR2 as YYNGEE. Based on the CDR3 plus reference TRBV9 and TRBJ2-1, the full variable domain is DSGVTQTPKHLITATGQRVTLRCSPRSGDLSVYWYQQSLDQGLQFLIQYYNGEERAKGNILERFSAQQFPDLHSELNLSSLELGDSALYFCASSPQPGLAVAYNEQFFGPGTRLTVL.

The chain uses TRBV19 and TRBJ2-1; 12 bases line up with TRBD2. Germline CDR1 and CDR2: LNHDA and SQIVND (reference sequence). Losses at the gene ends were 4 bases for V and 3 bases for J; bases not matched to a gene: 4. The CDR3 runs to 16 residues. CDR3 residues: CASSKTSGRLYNEQFF. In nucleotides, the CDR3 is TGTGCCAGTAGTAAGACTAGCGGGAGACTCTACAATGAGCAGTTCTTC.

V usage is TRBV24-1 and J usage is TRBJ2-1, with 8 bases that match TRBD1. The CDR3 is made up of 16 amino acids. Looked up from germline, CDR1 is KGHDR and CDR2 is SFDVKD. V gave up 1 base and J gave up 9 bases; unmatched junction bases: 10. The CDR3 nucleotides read TGTGCCACCAGTGATTTTGGACAGGGTAAGAGCGGTGAGCAGTTCTTC. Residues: CATSDFGQGKSGEQFF.

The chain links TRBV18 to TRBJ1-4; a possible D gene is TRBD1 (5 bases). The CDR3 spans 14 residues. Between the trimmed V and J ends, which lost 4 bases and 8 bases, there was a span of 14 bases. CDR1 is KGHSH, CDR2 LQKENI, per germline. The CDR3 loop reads CASSRQLLGEKLFF. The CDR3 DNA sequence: TGTGCCAGCTCACGACAGCTCCTGGGGGAAAAACTGTTTTTT.

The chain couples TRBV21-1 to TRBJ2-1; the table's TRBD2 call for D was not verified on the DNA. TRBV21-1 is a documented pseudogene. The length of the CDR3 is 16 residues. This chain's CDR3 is CASTPAALFGGNEQFF. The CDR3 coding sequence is TGTGCCAGCACCCCCGCTGCCTTGTTTGGGGGGAATGAGCAGTTCTTC.

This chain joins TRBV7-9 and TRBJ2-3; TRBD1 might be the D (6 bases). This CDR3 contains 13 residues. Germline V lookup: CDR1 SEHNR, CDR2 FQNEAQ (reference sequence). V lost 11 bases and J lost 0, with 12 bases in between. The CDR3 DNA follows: TGTGCCTCGGGGACAAGTAGCACAGATACGCAGTATTTT. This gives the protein CASGTSSTDTQYF. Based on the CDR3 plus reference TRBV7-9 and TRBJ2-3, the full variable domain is DTGVSQNPRHKITKRGQNVTFRCDPISEHNRLYWYRQTLGQGPEFLTYFQNEAQLEKSRLLSDRFSAERPKGSFSTLEIQRTEQGDSAMYLCASGTSSTDTQYFGPGTRLTVL.

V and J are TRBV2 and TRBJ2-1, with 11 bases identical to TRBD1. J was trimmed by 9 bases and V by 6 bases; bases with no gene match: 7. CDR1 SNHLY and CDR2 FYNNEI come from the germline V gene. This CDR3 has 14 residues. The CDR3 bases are TGTGCCAGCAGGGGGGACAGGGGGACGGGTGAGCAGTTCTTC. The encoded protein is CASRGDRGTGEQFF.

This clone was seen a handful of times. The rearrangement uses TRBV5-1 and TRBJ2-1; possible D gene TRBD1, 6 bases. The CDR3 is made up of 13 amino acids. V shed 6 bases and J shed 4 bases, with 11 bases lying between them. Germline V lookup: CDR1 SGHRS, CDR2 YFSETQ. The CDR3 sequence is CASNRAEYNEQFF. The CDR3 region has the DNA TGCGCCAGCAACAGGGCTGAGTACAATGAGCAGTTCTTC.

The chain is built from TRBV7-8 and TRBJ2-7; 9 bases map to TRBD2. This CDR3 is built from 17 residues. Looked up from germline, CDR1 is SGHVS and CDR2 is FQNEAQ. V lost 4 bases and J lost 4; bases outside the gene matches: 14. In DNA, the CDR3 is TGTGCCAGCAGCTCCAGCCTTCTAGCGGGATTTTTTTACGAGCAGTACTTC. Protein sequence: CASSSSLLAGFFYEQYF.

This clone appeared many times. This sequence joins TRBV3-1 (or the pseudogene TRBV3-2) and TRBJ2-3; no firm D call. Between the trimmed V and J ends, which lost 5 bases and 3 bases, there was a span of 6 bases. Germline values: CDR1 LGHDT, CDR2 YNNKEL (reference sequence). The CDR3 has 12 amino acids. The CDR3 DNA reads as TGTGCCAGCAGCTACTCTACAGATACGCAGTATTTT. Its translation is CASSYSTDTQYF.

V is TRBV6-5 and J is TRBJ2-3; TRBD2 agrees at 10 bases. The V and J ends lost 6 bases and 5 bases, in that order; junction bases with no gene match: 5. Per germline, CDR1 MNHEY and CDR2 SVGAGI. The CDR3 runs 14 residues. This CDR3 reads CASRRAGGGDTQYF. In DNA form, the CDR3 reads TGTGCCAGCAGGAGAGCGGGAGGGGGAGATACGCAGTATTTT.

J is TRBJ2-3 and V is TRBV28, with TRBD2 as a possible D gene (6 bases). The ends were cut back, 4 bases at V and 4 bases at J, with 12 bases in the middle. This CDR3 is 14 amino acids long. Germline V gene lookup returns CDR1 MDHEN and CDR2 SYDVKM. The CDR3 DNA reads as TGTGCCAGCAGTTCTCCGGGAGACTCAGATACGCAGTATTTT. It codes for CASSSPGDSDTQYF.

The CDR3 coding sequence is TGTGCCAGCAGTGGAGACTCTTACGAGCAGTACTTC. Its protein is CASSGDSYEQYF. The J gene is TRBJ2-7, the V gene TRBV2, with D unresolved. The CDR3 has 12 residues. Trimming took off 4 bases at V and 4 bases at J, with 8 bases between the two ends. Germline CDR1 is SNHLY and CDR2 is FYNNEI.

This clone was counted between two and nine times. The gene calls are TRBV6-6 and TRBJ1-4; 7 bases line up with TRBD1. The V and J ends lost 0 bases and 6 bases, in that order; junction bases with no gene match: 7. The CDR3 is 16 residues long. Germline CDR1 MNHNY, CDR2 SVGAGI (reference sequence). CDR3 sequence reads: CASSYSIGQGDEKLFF. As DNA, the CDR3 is TGTGCCAGCAGTTACTCGATCGGGCAGGGGGATGAAAAACTGTTTTTT.

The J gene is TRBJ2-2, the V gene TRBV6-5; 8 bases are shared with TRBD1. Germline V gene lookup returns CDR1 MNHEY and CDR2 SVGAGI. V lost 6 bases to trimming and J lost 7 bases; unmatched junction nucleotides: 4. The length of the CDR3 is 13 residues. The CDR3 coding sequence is TGTGCCAGCAGGGTGACAGGGGACGGGGAGCTGTTTTTT. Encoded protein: CASRVTGDGELFF.

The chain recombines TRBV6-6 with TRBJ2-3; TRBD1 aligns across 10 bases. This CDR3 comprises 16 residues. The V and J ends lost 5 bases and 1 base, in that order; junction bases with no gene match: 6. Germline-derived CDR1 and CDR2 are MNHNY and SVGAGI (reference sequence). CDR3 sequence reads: CASSTTGTGGTDTQYF. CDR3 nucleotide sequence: TGTGCCAGCAGTACAACCGGGACAGGGGGCACAGATACGCAGTATTTT.

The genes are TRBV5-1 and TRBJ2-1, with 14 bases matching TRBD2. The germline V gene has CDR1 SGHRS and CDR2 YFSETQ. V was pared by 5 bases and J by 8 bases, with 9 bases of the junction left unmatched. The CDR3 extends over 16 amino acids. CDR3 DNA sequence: TGCGCCAGCAGGTCACGACTAGCGGGAGGGTGGGATGAGCAGTTCTTC. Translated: CASRSRLAGGWDEQFF. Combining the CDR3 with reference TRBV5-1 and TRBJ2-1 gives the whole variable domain KAGVTQTPRYLIKTRGQQVTLSCSPISGHRSVSWYQQTPGQGLQFLFEYFSETQRNKGNFPGRFSGRQFSNSRSEMNVSTLELGDSALYLCASRSRLAGGWDEQFFGPGTRLTVL.

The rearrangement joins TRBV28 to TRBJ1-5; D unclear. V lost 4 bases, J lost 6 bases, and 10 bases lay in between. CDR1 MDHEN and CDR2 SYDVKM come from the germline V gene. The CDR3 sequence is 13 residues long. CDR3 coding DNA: TGTGCCAGCAGTTCTACCCTAATTCAGCCCCAGCATTTT. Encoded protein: CASSSTLIQPQHF.

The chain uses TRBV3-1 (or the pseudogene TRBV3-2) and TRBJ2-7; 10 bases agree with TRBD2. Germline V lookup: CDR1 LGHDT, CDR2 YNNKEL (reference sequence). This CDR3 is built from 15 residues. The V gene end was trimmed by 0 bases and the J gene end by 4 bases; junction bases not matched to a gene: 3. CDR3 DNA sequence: TGTGCCAGCAGCCAAGATCGGACTAGCGGATACGAGCAGTACTTC. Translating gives CASSQDRTSGYEQYF.